A selection of T cell receptor beta chains follows, all from one sample in a study of T cell responses to AZD1222 COVID-19 vaccine. Produced via immunoSEQ multiplex PCR; TCRdb's table is partial and in-frame only. The sample holds 100,000 or so clones; 80% to 90% are singletons and the top ten take more than 10%. The source was peripheral blood, collected on day 0 of AZD1222 vaccination. These receptor sequences come from an adult in good health. The CDR3 runs from the conserved cysteine through the conserved F or W. A D gene is named only where the DNA matches it firmly. Clone sizes are given selectively: once, few, many, or a class where the clone is expanded.

J gene,V gene,clone size,D gene,CDR3 DNA,CDR3 protein
TRBJ2-7,TRBV6-5,once,-,TGTGCCAGCAGTTCCCCGGGTCCCTACGAGCAGTACTTC,CASSSPGPYEQYF
TRBJ1-5,TRBV2,-,-,TGTGCCAGCGACCGGGGAGTAAATCAGCCCCAGCATTTT,CASDRGVNQPQHF
TRBJ2-1,TRBV6-1,-,-,TGTGCCAGCAGTGAAACCGGGACATACAATGAGCAGTTCTTC,CASSETGTYNEQFF
TRBJ1-1,TRBV29-1,-,-,TGCAGCGCTCACCAGGACTACACTGAAGCTTTCTTT,CSAHQDYTEAFF
TRBJ1-4,TRBV4-3,-,-,TGCGCCAGCAGCCGCCGGGACACTGATGAAAAACTGTTTTTT,CASSRRDTDEKLFF
TRBJ2-2,TRBV6-4,-,-,TGTGCCAGCAGAGCCCAGATGAACACCGGGGAGCTGTTTTTT,CASRAQMNTGELFF
TRBJ1-1,TRBV7-9,-,TRBD1,TGTGCCAGCAGCCAGACAGGGCCCACTGAAGCTTTCTTT,CASSQTGPTEAFF
TRBJ2-7,TRBV28,-,TRBD2,TGTGCCAGCACCTCGACTAGCGGGAGGGGGGAGCAGTACTTC,CASTSTSGRGEQYF
TRBJ2-5,TRBV18,-,TRBD2,TGTGCCAGCTCACCAGAGGGACTAGCGATGGGGGCCCAGTACTTC,CASSPEGLAMGAQYF
TRBJ1-1,TRBV3-1/TRBV3-2,-,-,TGTGCCAGCAGCCAAGGGGCGGTAGTCGGCACTGAAGCTTTCTTT,CASSQGAVVGTEAFF
TRBJ2-3,TRBV14,-,-,TGTGCCAGCAGCCAAGTACCGGCAGATACGCAGTATTTT,CASSQVPADTQYF
TRBJ1-3,TRBV7-2,-,-,TGTGCCAGCCAGAAGGGGGGCTCTGGAAACACCATATATTTT,CASQKGGSGNTIYF
TRBJ2-1,TRBV4-1,-,TRBD2,TGCGCCAGCAGCTCAGTTGTGACTAGCGGGAGTAATGAGCAGTTCTTC,CASSSVVTSGSNEQFF
TRBJ2-2,TRBV7-9,-,TRBD1,TGTGCCAGCAGCTTAGAAACGGGACAGATCACCGGGGAGCTGTTTTTT,CASSLETGQITGELFF
TRBJ1-2,TRBV7-2,-,-,TGTGCCAGCAGGACCCTAGGGAGGGCTAACTATGGCTACACCTTC,CASRTLGRANYGYTF
TRBJ2-7,TRBV6-4,-,-,TGTGCCAGCTTCGGGGGGACAGAGCACTACGAGCAGTACTTC,CASFGGTEHYEQYF
TRBJ1-2,TRBV21-1,-,-,TGTGCCAGCAGAAAGTATACCCTGTCGGACAGGATTAACTATGGCTACACCTTC,CASRKYTLSDRINYGYTF
TRBJ1-5,TRBV7-2,-,-,TGTGCCAGCAGTCACCCTGGCGCGCCCCAGCATTTT,CASSHPGAPQHF
TRBJ2-3,TRBV5-1,-,-,TGCGCCAGCAGCTCAGGAGTTAGACAGTCCTATACAGATACGCAGTATTTT,CASSSGVRQSYTDTQYF
TRBJ1-1,TRBV6-5,-,-,TGTGCCAGCAGGGTGGGTAAAGAAGCTTTCTTT,CASRVGKEAFF
TRBJ1-1,TRBV19,-,TRBD1,TGTGCCAGTAGCCGAACAGGGGGCGTTTTTTTCTTT,CASSRTGGVFFF
TRBJ1-2,TRBV5-5,few,TRBD1,TGTGCCAGCAGCTTGGGGGACAGGGTCGTTTATGGCTACACCTTC,CASSLGDRVVYGYTF
TRBJ1-2,TRBV7-2,-,-,TGTGCCAGCAGCCCAGGTATGGGAACAGGGCGAAACTATGGCTACACCTTC,CASSPGMGTGRNYGYTF
TRBJ2-2,TRBV4-3,-,TRBD2,TGCGCCAGCAGCCAAGATGCCCTAGCGGGAGTGGCCGGGGAGCTGTTTTTT,CASSQDALAGVAGELFF
TRBJ1-5,TRBV20-1,-,TRBD1,TGCAGTGCGAGTACAGGGGCAGGTCAGCCCCAGCATTTT,CSASTGAGQPQHF
TRBJ1-2,TRBV14,-,-,TGTGCCAGCAGTCAGACCGGGACTGCCGCTAGAGGCTACACCTTC,CASSQTGTAARGYTF
TRBJ1-6,TRBV27,-,-,TGTGCCAGCACCAAGAGCTCCTATAATTCACCCCTCCACTTT,CASTKSSYNSPLHF